The 30 T cell receptor beta chains reported below all come from one sample, sequenced in a study of T cells in Graves' hyperthyroidism and ophthalmopathy. TCR beta CDR3 sequences were amplified from RNA transcripts. Researchers ran a first-round RT-PCR on the TCR CDR3 using the HTBI primer set. One entry per CDR3 protein results from TCRdb running MiXCR on the multiplex PCR reads. The data show a few hundred thousand distinct CDR3 sequences, roughly 18% seen once. The sequenced sample was blood. The origin of the receptors is a woman aged 45-65 years with Graves' hyperthyroidism.

CDR3 region: CASTQGYWGYNSPLHF. The CDR3 nucleotides read TGTGCCAGCACCCAGGGTTATTGGGGGTATAATTCACCCCTCCACTTT. The chain is built from TRBV28 and TRBJ1-6; perhaps TRBD1 as D (5 bases). In germline, CDR1 is MDHEN, CDR2 SYDVKM. The CDR3 is 16 residues long. Trimming removed 7 bases at V and 4 bases at J, with 17 bases between.

The chain couples TRBV20-1 to TRBJ2-5, with 9 bases aligning to TRBD1. The CDR3 covers 15 residues. CDR1 and CDR2 from the germline V gene are DFQATT and SNEGSKA (reference sequence). V was pared by 2 bases and J by 5 bases, with 9 bases of the junction left unmatched. The CDR3 here is CSARFYTGGFETQYF. Written as DNA, the CDR3 is TGCAGTGCTAGATTCTACACAGGGGGCTTTGAGACCCAGTACTTC.

This clonotype has only a few counts. The chain recombines TRBV20-1 with TRBJ1-6; TRBD1 aligns across 9 bases. V was clipped by 7 bases and J by 9 bases; unmatched bases: 7. The CDR3 covers 13 residues. Germline lookup yields CDR1 DFQATT and CDR2 SNEGSKA (reference sequence). CDR3 loop: CSVLGQGSSPLHF. Written as DNA, the CDR3 is TGCAGTGTCCTCGGACAGGGGAGTTCACCCCTCCACTTT.

There are many counts of this clonotype. V gene TRBV12-3 or TRBV12-4 combines with J gene TRBJ2-7; TRBD1 aligns across 7 bases. There are 12 residues in the CDR3. Losses at the gene ends were 6 bases for V and 6 bases for J; bases not matched to a gene: 5. The CDR3 bases are TGTGCCAGCAGCCTTGGGACAGCCGAGCAGTACGTC. This translates into CASSLGTAEQYV.

This clonotype was seen only a few times. This chain uses TRBV5-6 with TRBJ2-5, with D hard to call. The germline CDR1 and CDR2 sequences are SGHDT and YYEEEE. Trimming took off 0 bases at V and 4 bases at J, with 7 bases between the two ends. The CDR3 covers 13 residues. The CDR3, as DNA: TGTGCCAGCAGCTTGGTAATTTTAGAGACCCAGTACTTC. It codes for CASSLVILETQYF.

This clonotype has a handful of counts. The gene calls are TRBV18 and TRBJ2-5; weak D call: TRBD2 (5 bases). The germline CDR1 and CDR2 sequences are KGHSH and LQKENI. Trimming cost V 1 base and J 4 bases, with 10 bases left between them. This CDR3 is 14 amino acids long. This CDR3 reads CASSPLELGETQYF. CDR3 DNA: TGTGCCAGCTCACCACTGGAACTAGGAGAGACCCAGTACTTC.

V and J are TRBV5-4 and TRBJ2-3; D might be TRBD2 (6 bases). CDR3 length: 13 amino acids. Germline CDR1 and CDR2: SGHNT and YYREEE (reference sequence). V gave up 7 bases and J gave up 2 bases, with 11 bases separating them. CDR3 sequence: CASRSGFTDTQYF. CDR3 nucleotides: TGTGCCAGCCGTAGCGGATTCACAGATACGCAGTATTTT.

The chain employs TRBV5-4 and TRBJ2-2; 7 bases fit TRBD1. The CDR3 sequence is 16 residues long. The germline CDR1 and CDR2 sequences are SGHNT and YYREEE (reference sequence). V gave up 4 bases and J gave up 0 bases; unmatched junction bases: 6. The CDR3 bases are TGTGCCAGCAGCCTACAAGGGACAGCGAACACCGGGGAGCTGTTTTTT. This encodes CASSLQGTANTGELFF.

This clonotype was seen at least ten times. The chain recombines TRBV10-3 with TRBJ1-1; unclear D gene. V lost 0 bases to trimming and J lost 0 bases, with 2 bases between them. CDR1 is ENHRY and CDR2 is SYGVKD in the germline V gene. The CDR3 is made up of 13 amino acids. The CDR3: CAISESVNTEAFF. The CDR3 DNA sequence: TGTGCCATCAGTGAGTCAGTGAACACTGAAGCTTTCTTT.

Regarding this clonotype: A single base separates this from a much larger clone, so it may be a read error. The CDR3 DNA sequence: TGCAGTGCTAGGCTCCCGTCCAAGAGGTACGAGCAGTACTTC. This translates into CSARLPSKRYEQYF. The chain carries TRBV20-1 and TRBJ2-7, with D uncertain. Germline CDR1 is DFQATT and CDR2 is SNEGSKA (reference sequence). The CDR3 covers 14 residues. The germline V and J ends were trimmed by 3 bases and 4 bases, with 16 bases remaining between them.

The table lists this clonotype with a few counts. The chain uses TRBV12-3 or TRBV12-4 and TRBJ2-3; D unresolved. The CDR3 consists of 14 residues. The V gene lost 5 bases and the J gene lost 0 bases, with 9 bases spanning the gap. The chain's CDR3 is CASSSQPSTDTQYF. CDR3 coding DNA: TGTGCCAGCAGTAGCCAGCCTAGCACAGATACGCAGTATTTT.

The rearrangement uses TRBV5-1 and TRBJ2-7; possible D gene TRBD2, 5 bases. V was trimmed by 0 bases and J by 7 bases, leaving 8 bases between them. This CDR3 comprises 12 residues. Per the germline V gene, CDR1 is SGHRS and CDR2 is YFSETQ. The CDR3 DNA reads as TGCGCCAGCAGCTTGGTCCCGGGAGAGCAGTACTTC. This encodes CASSLVPGEQYF.

This clonotype showed up just a few times. J is TRBJ1-2 and V is TRBV5-1; 11 positions agree with TRBD1. Per germline, CDR1 SGHRS and CDR2 YFSETQ. This CDR3 comprises 14 residues. The J segment lost 7 bases and the V segment lost 2 bases, leaving 4 bases of the junction unmatched. CDR3: CASSFSGQGVGYTF. In DNA form, the CDR3 reads TGCGCCAGCAGCTTTTCGGGACAGGGGGTTGGCTACACCTTC.

The chain is built from TRBV6-5 and TRBJ2-3; a weak D match, TRBD2 (6 bases). Trimming pared 0 bases from V and 3 bases from J, leaving 10 bases between. Germline V gene lookup returns CDR1 MNHEY and CDR2 SVGAGI. The CDR3 sequence is 15 residues long. CDR3 sequence: CASSYSTSSTDTQYF. The CDR3, as DNA: TGTGCCAGCAGTTACTCGACTAGTTCGACAGATACGCAGTATTTT.

This clonotype was detected ten times or more. The rearrangement uses TRBV18 and TRBJ1-2, with TRBD1 matching 9 bases. CDR1 is KGHSH and CDR2 is LQKENI in the germline V gene. V lost 1 base to trimming and J lost 6 bases; unmatched junction nucleotides: 3. The CDR3 has 14 residues. The CDR3 nucleotides read TGTGCCAGCTCACCACTCAGGACAGGGGATGGCTACACCTTC. Its protein product is CASSPLRTGDGYTF.

The V gene is TRBV15, the J gene TRBJ2-5, with D possibly being TRBD1 (6 bases). The germline CDR1 and CDR2 sequences are LNHNV and YYDKDF (reference sequence). The V gene lost 0 bases and the J gene lost 5 bases, with 16 bases spanning the gap. The CDR3 totals 16 residues. CDR3: CATSRDWGRRRETQYF. The DNA for the CDR3 is TGTGCCACCAGCAGAGACTGGGGGCGAAGGAGGGAGACCCAGTACTTC.

The CDR3 DNA sequence: TGTGCCAGCGCCTGGGGGGTCTACGAGCAGTACTTC. Its protein is CASAWGVYEQYF. This chain links TRBV6-1 with TRBJ2-7; perhaps TRBD2 as D (6 bases). Germline-derived CDR1 and CDR2 are MNHNS and SASEGT. This CDR3 comprises 12 residues. The ends were cut back, 8 bases at V and 3 bases at J, with 11 bases in the middle.

The chain links TRBV7-2 to TRBJ2-5, with D maybe TRBD2 (6 bases). V was cut by 5 bases and J by 9 bases, with 16 bases left in between. This CDR3 spans 13 amino acids. In germline, CDR1 is SGHTA, CDR2 FQGNSA. CDR3 loop: CASSAFGSGPQYF. The CDR3 DNA follows: TGTGCCAGCAGCGCATTCGGGAGTGGGCCCCAGTACTTC.

This clonotype was counted at least ten times. The gene calls are TRBV27 and TRBJ1-4; possible D gene TRBD1, 6 bases. Germline assignment: CDR1 MNHEY and CDR2 SMNVEV (reference sequence). Trimming shortened V by 5 bases and J by 5 bases, and 18 bases separated the two germline ends. This CDR3 has 16 residues. The CDR3 loop reads CASSPLRKGGNEKLFF. DNA of the CDR3: TGTGCCAGCAGTCCTCTCAGGAAGGGGGGCAATGAAAAACTGTTTTTT.

This clonotype has a count of ten or more. The chain employs TRBV13 and TRBJ2-3; 8 bases agree with TRBD2. In germline, CDR1 is PRHDT, CDR2 FYEKMQ (reference sequence). This CDR3 has 16 amino acids. J was trimmed by 0 bases and V by 2 bases; bases with no gene match: 4. The CDR3 bases are TGTGCCAGCAGCTTACATAGCGGGGTTAGCACAGATACGCAGTATTTT. It encodes CASSLHSGVSTDTQYF.

Many counts were recorded for this clonotype. The chain couples TRBV5-6 to TRBJ2-7, with D possibly TRBD1 on 5 matching bases. CDR3 length: 14 residues. The germline CDR1 and CDR2 sequences are SGHDT and YYEEEE. V dropped 2 bases and J dropped 2 bases, with 11 bases sitting between them. The CDR3: CASSFGIGAYEQYV. DNA for the CDR3: TGTGCCAGCAGCTTTGGGATAGGGGCCTACGAGCAGTACGTC.

The table lists this clonotype with many counts. The CDR3 DNA follows: TGCGCCAGCAGCTTGACCCCGGGCCTCTCCTACGAGCAGTACGTC. Protein product: CASSLTPGLSYEQYV. The chain links TRBV5-1 to TRBJ2-7; D remains unclear. Trimming cost V 1 base and J 0 bases, with 11 bases left between them. The CDR3 covers 15 residues. Germline V lookup: CDR1 SGHRS, CDR2 YFSETQ.

This clonotype was counted only a few times. The rearrangement links TRBV19 to TRBJ1-5; possibly TRBD1 for D (5 bases). The CDR3 has 13 residues. Trimming cost V 8 bases and J 3 bases, with 11 bases left between them. CDR1 and CDR2 (germline): LNHDA, SQIVND (reference sequence). The CDR3, as DNA: TGTGCCAGTGGGCAGGGAGTCAATCAGCCCCAGCATTTT. This encodes CASGQGVNQPQHF. The full variable domain, its missing parts supplied by reference TRBV19 and TRBJ1-5, is DGGITQSPKYLFRKEGQNVTLSCEQNLNHDAMYWYRQDPGQGLRLIYYSQIVNDFQKGDIAEGYSVSREKKESFPLTVTSAQKNPTAFYLCASGQGVNQPQHFGDGTRLSIL.

This clonotype was seen ten or more times. The chain carries TRBV11-2 and TRBJ2-1; 8 bases match TRBD2. V lost 5 bases to trimming and J lost 4 bases; unmatched junction nucleotides: 7. Per germline, CDR1 SGHAT and CDR2 FQNNGV. This CDR3 has 15 residues. The CDR3, as DNA: TGTGCCAGCAGCCCGCCGGGGGGGGTATACAATGAGCAGTTCTTC. Translation gives CASSPPGGVYNEQFF.

This clonotype was picked up a small number of times. The chain joins TRBV6-1 to TRBJ1-5, with D possibly being TRBD1 (6 bases). The CDR3 has 18 amino acids. V lost 6 bases, J lost 5 bases, and 26 bases lay in between. Per the germline V gene, CDR1 is MNHNS and CDR2 is SASEGT. The CDR3 loop reads CASSFLPPTGASYQPQHF. In DNA, the CDR3 is TGTGCCAGCAGCTTTCTTCCCCCGACGGGGGCTTCGTATCAGCCCCAGCATTTT.

This clonotype appeared a few times. This chain connects TRBV5-5 to TRBJ2-7; possibly TRBD1 for D (5 bases). Germline loops: CDR1 SGHKS, CDR2 YYEKEE (reference sequence). The CDR3 extends over 16 amino acids. V was pared by 2 bases and J by 4 bases, with 19 bases between. Here the CDR3 reads CASSFSRTPGPYEQYV. The CDR3, as DNA: TGTGCCAGCAGCTTCTCAAGGACCCCAGGGCCTTACGAGCAGTACGTC.

This clonotype showed up just a few times. This chain uses TRBV18 with TRBJ1-1; D possibly corresponds to TRBD1 (5 bases). CDR3 size: 18 residues. Trimming cost V 0 bases and J 0 bases, with 17 bases left between them. Germline V gene lookup returns CDR1 KGHSH and CDR2 LQKENI. The CDR3 protein is CASSPPTRGTDMNTEAFF. The CDR3 DNA reads as TGTGCCAGCTCACCACCTACCCGCGGGACCGACATGAACACTGAAGCTTTCTTT.

The chain is built from TRBV19 and TRBJ2-2, with 14 bases lining up with TRBD2. This CDR3 is 13 amino acids long. J lost 7 bases, V lost 10 bases, and 2 bases had no gene match. The germline V gene encodes CDR1 LNHDA and CDR2 SQIVND (reference sequence). The CDR3 protein is CATGTSGGGELFF. The CDR3 DNA reads TGTGCCACTGGGACTAGCGGGGGCGGGGAGCTGTTTTTT.

V gene TRBV6-2 or TRBV6-3 combines with J gene TRBJ2-4, with 7 bases matching TRBD1. The CDR3 totals 14 residues. The ends lost 2 bases at V and 7 bases at J; junction bases unmatched: 5. Per the germline V gene, CDR1 is MNHEY and CDR2 is SVGEGT. The CDR3 protein is CASSYKQGVNIQYF. The CDR3, as DNA: TGTGCCAGCAGTTACAAGCAGGGGGTTAACATTCAGTACTTC.

This clonotype was recorded at least ten times. The rearrangement joins TRBV2 to TRBJ2-7; D possibly uses TRBD1 or TRBD2 (5 bases each). CDR3 length: 16 amino acids. V lost 6 bases, J lost 5 bases, and 23 bases lay in between. Per the germline V gene, CDR1 is SNHLY and CDR2 is FYNNEI. CDR3 loop: CASRRSHAGTVHEQYF. CDR3 sequence (DNA): TGTGCCAGCAGACGGAGTCATGCCGGGACGGTGCACGAGCAGTACTTC. Filled out from reference TRBV2 and TRBJ2-7, the complete variable domain reads EPEVTQTPSHQVTQMGQEVILRCVPISNHLYFYWYRQILGQKVEFLVSFYNNEISEKSEIFDDQFSVERPDGSNFTLKIRSTKLEDSAMYFCASRRSHAGTVHEQYFGPGTRLTVT.